This TCR beta chain was documented in a study of beta chain features in type 1 diabetes. In the study overall: The number of sorted cells examined across all samples was around 99 million.

In its sample, this clone was seen a few times. Its antigen is currently unknown. Overall study results and limits: For patients and controls alike, PCR might favor shorter templates to the same degree. When Type 1 diabetes patients were examined, their TCRB CDR3s proved moderately but significantly shorter in all four CD4+ subsets.

Expressed TCRB transcripts were sequenced after all isolated RNA was converted to cDNA. About 3.6 million reads on average were seen across naive, central memory and regulatory T cell samples. The repertoire was sequenced with immunoSEQ multiplex PCR; TCRdb's copy has only in-frame clones and lacks some. In the table there are 85,000 to 110,000 clones, under 30% of which are singletons. Via CD45RO/CCR7/CD25/CD127/CD95/CD27, cells of the CD4+ naive, central memory, regulatory and stem cell-like memory subsets were sorted. Trimming shortened V by 4 bases and J by 4 bases, and 13 bases separated the two germline ends. Germline V gene data show CDR1 as SGHTA and CDR2 as FQGTGA. The CDR3 runs 15 residues.

The sample comprised central memory CD4+ T cells from blood. The sequence derives from a woman aged 18-29 years with type 1 diabetes. The J gene is TRBJ2-2, the V gene TRBV7-3, with a possible D match to TRBD1 (6 bases). The CDR3 region has the DNA TGTGCCAGCAGCTCTAGTTTACAGGGCACCGGGGAGCTGTTTTTT. This gives the protein CASSSSLQGTGELFF.